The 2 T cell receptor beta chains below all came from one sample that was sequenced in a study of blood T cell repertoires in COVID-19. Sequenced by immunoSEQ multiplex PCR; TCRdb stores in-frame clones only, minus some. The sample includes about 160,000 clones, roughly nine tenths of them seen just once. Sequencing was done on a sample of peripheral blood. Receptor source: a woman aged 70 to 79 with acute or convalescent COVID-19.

CDR3 coding DNA: TGTGCCAGCAGCGCCGTCGGCGGGGGGATGTGGTACACCTTC. This gives the protein CASSAVGGGMWYTF. J is TRBJ1-2 and V is TRBV9; TRBD1 might be the D (5 bases). V lost 3 bases and J 11 bases, leaving 20 bases between the germline ends. There are 14 residues in the CDR3. CDR1 is SGDLS and CDR2 is YYNGEE in the germline V gene.

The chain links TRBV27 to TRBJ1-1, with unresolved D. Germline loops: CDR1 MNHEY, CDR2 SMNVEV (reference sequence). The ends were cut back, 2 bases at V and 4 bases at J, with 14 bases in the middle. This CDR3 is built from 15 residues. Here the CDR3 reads CASSLEQKGATEAFF. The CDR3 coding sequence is TGTGCCAGCAGTTTAGAACAGAAAGGCGCCACTGAAGCTTTCTTT.